This TCR beta chain was sequenced during a study of shared clonotypes between healthy human individuals. Whole-study context: Those who served as donors were a couple of women and a few men between the ages of 18 and 49.

The assay was carried out at the deep level. Genomic DNA from each subset was divided evenly over several immunoSEQ plates. The repertoire was sequenced with immunoSEQ multiplex PCR; TCRdb's copy has only in-frame clones and lacks some. Seen here are 2 million to 2.5 million clones, about 93% observed once, and the top ten hold around 1.7%. CD45RO-negative, CCR7-selected cells formed the naive CD8 fraction, which excluded terminally differentiated effector memory CD45RA+ cells. The germline gives CDR1 MDHEN, CDR2 SYDVKM. J was trimmed by 4 bases and V by 3 bases; bases with no gene match: 9. This CDR3 region has 16 residues.

This sequence joins TRBV28 and TRBJ2-5; TRBD2 matches at 9 bases. Sequencing was performed on naive CD8+ T cells from PBMCs. The sequence derives from a man aged 18 to 29 in good health. Some clones in this sample may be carry-over from other donors' samples. The CDR3 DNA sequence: TGTGCCAGCAGTTTTCGGGTAGCGGGAGTATTAGAGACCCAGTACTTC. Amino acid sequence: CASSFRVAGVLETQYF.